This TCR beta chain was identified in a study of blood T cell repertoires in COVID-19. Study-wide background: Sites across the United States, Italy and Spain contributed samples from acute and convalescent COVID-19. PBMCs, B-cell-depleted T cells, or T cells provided the cDNA or gDNA that made up the material.

Generated by immunoSEQ multiplex PCR, the TCRdb table keeps only in-frame clones and is missing some. The sample has about 300,000 clones, 85% to 90% seen once. This CDR3 has 15 amino acids. The ends lost 1 base at V and 5 bases at J; junction bases unmatched: 7. Germline assignment: CDR1 LGHDT and CDR2 YNNKEL (reference sequence). V and J are TRBV3-1 (or the pseudogene TRBV3-2) and TRBJ2-5; 7 nucleotides agree with TRBD2. Material: peripheral blood. This sequence was found in a man aged 70-80 years with acute or convalescent COVID-19. The CDR3 bases are TGTGCCAGCAGCCAAGGACTAGCAAATCGGGAGACCCAGTACTTC. Encoded protein: CASSQGLANRETQYF.